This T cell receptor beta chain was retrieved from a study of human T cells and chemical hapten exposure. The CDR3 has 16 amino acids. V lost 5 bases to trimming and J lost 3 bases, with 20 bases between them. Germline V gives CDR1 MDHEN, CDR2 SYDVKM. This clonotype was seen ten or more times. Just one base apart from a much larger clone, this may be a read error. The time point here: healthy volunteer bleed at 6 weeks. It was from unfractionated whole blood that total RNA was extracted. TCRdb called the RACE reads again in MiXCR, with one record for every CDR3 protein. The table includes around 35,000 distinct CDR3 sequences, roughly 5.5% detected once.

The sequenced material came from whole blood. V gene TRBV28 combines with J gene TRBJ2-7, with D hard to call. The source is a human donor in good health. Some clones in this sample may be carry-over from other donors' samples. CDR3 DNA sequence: TGTGCCAGCAGTCTACCACAGTCCGCACGCGACTACGAGCAGTACTTC. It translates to CASSLPQSARDYEQYF.